One and the same sample provided the 9 T cell receptor beta chains below, sequenced in a study of blood T cell repertoires in COVID-19. The repertoire was sequenced with immunoSEQ multiplex PCR; TCRdb's copy has only in-frame clones and lacks some. The sample carries a few hundred thousand clones, 85% recorded once. What was sequenced was peripheral blood. These receptors were taken from a young woman with acute or convalescent COVID-19.

The rearrangement joins TRBV10-3 to TRBJ1-1, with D possibly being TRBD1 (5 bases). Trimming took off 0 bases at V and 4 bases at J, with 12 bases between the two ends. This CDR3 spans 15 amino acids. CDR1 is ENHRY, CDR2 SYGVKD, per germline. The CDR3: CAISESIGGGTEAFF. In nucleotides, the CDR3 is TGTGCCATCAGTGAGTCGATCGGCGGGGGCACTGAAGCTTTCTTT.

The chain has TRBV7-2 and TRBJ2-5; TRBD1 matches 9 bases. Germline values: CDR1 SGHTA, CDR2 FQGNSA. The CDR3 consists of 15 residues. J gave up 5 bases and V 3 bases, and 7 bases lay outside the gene matches. CDR3 residues: CASSLSTGGGETQYF. The DNA for the CDR3 is TGTGCCAGCAGCTTGTCTACAGGGGGCGGCGAGACCCAGTACTTC.

This clone was seen only once. The chain combines TRBV27 with TRBJ2-7, with a tentative D call TRBD2 (5 bases). This CDR3 is 14 amino acids long. The germline V gene has CDR1 MNHEY and CDR2 SMNVEV (reference sequence). V lost 4 bases and J 9 bases, leaving 19 bases between the germline ends. As DNA, the CDR3 is TGTGCCAGCAGTTCTGCGCCGGGATCAGGCGTGCAGTACTTC. Translated, it gives CASSSAPGSGVQYF.

This clone was detected once. The chain links TRBV6-5 to TRBJ2-2; 8 bases map to TRBD1. This CDR3 is 15 amino acids long. Per germline, CDR1 MNHEY and CDR2 SVGAGI. V gave up 5 bases and J gave up 6 bases; unmatched junction bases: 8. The CDR3, as DNA: TGTGCCAGCAGTAGAGCCAGGGGGCTTCCCGGGGAGCTGTTTTTT. Its protein product is CASSRARGLPGELFF.

This chain links TRBV19 with TRBJ2-7, with a possible D match to TRBD1 (6 bases). The V end lost 5 bases, the J end lost 1 base, and 18 bases lay between the germline ends. Germline CDR1 LNHDA, CDR2 SQIVND (reference sequence). The CDR3 covers 16 residues. The CDR3 DNA follows: TGTGCCAGTAGTGGATTGGGCAGGGGCGTATCCTACGAGCAGTACTTC. This encodes CASSGLGRGVSYEQYF.

This chain uses TRBV7-9 with TRBJ2-3; no definite D call. Germline V lookup: CDR1 SEHNR, CDR2 FQNEAQ (reference sequence). This CDR3 region has 11 residues. The V and J ends lost 3 bases and 6 bases respectively, with 4 bases between them. In nucleotides, the CDR3 is TGTGCCAGCAGCTTGAGTGATACGCAGTATTTT. It encodes CASSLSDTQYF.

This sequence joins TRBV10-3 and TRBJ1-5, with 7 bases lining up with TRBD1. The germline V gene has CDR1 ENHRY and CDR2 SYGVKD. With 4 bases clipped from V and 3 bases from J, the junction kept 3 bases outside the gene matches. This CDR3 region has 14 residues. This CDR3 reads CAISAGTDNQPQHF. The CDR3 DNA follows: TGTGCCATCAGTGCGGGGACAGACAATCAGCCCCAGCATTTT.

This clone has just one count. The chain joins TRBV11-2 to TRBJ1-1; no clear D. CDR1 SGHAT and CDR2 FQNNGV come from the germline V gene. The CDR3 covers 12 residues. Trimming removed 3 bases from V and 0 bases from J, with 2 bases in between. The CDR3 protein is CASSFVNTEAFF. In nucleotides, the CDR3 is TGTGCCAGCAGCTTCGTGAACACTGAAGCTTTCTTT.

The chain uses TRBV25-1 and TRBJ2-4, with 8 bases identical to TRBD1. Germline V lookup: CDR1 MGHDK, CDR2 SYGVNS. CDR3 length: 13 residues. J gave up 0 bases and V 11 bases, and 3 bases lay outside the gene matches. The CDR3 spells CAGQGRAKNIQYF. The CDR3 nucleotides read TGTGCCGGACAGGGTCGAGCCAAAAACATTCAGTACTTC.